This TCR beta chain is drawn from a study of CD8 T cells in Susac syndrome. Findings and limits, study-wide: Susac CD8+ cells expanded clonally the most in TEMRA cells and in active patients. Roughly 5 Susac-specific public clones appeared in CD8+ TEMRA repertoires, and around 16 in total CD8+ repertoires.

In germline, CDR1 is DFQATT, CDR2 SNEGSKA (reference sequence). The CDR3 runs 14 residues. Unmatched junction bases numbered 7, after V lost 3 bases and J lost 8 bases. Points on this clonotype: Its specificity is unknown.

The TEMRA cells underwent FACS enrichment, while the CD8+ and CD4+ T cells underwent negative isolation. Reverse transcription of roughly 0.5 to 1 ug RNA used random hexamers. By means of immunoSEQ multiplex PCR, TCR beta CDR3 spanning 54 Vbeta and 13 Jbeta underwent amplification. TCRdb reanalysed the immunoSEQ multiplex PCR reads using MiXCR and keeps one entry per CDR3 protein. The table records more than 95,000 distinct CDR3 sequences, 90% to 95% of them present only once. The TCR was taken from a human donor with Susac syndrome. Material: CD8+ T cells from PBMCs. The chain links TRBV20-1 to TRBJ1-4; TRBD1 matches 9 bases. The CDR3 nucleotides are TGCAGTGCTAGGGACAGGGGAGTCGGGGAAAAACTGTTTTTT. It translates to CSARDRGVGEKLFF.